The clone carrying this T cell receptor beta chain was detected only a few times. Its antigen is unidentified. Germline V gene lookup returns CDR1 MNHNY and CDR2 SVGAGI (reference sequence). V was shortened by 6 bases and J by 0 bases, with 15 bases between the two germline ends. CDR3 length: 15 residues. The data belong to a study of vaccination effects on CD4 cells after COVID-19. Study as a whole: The study sampled a couple of convalescent patients 16 days and one week before vaccination.

Measured with immunoSEQ multiplex PCR; TCRdb has only the in-frame clones, and not every one. The repertoire includes roughly 25,000 clones, approximately 80% of them detected once, and roughly a sixth sits in the top ten. Sequencing followed a ViraFEST assay step that expanded antigen-specific CD4+ T cells with viral peptide pools. Culture proceeded for approximately 9 days, and CD4+ T cells were then isolated. The person had a PCR-confirmed SARS-CoV-2 infection during March to December 2020. It was on days 3 and 7 that half the medium was replaced with IL-2 medium. Sample: CD4+ T cells from PBMCs cultured with HCoV-NL63 spike peptides, taken before COVID-19 vaccination. The V and J genes are TRBV6-6 and TRBJ2-7, with D hard to call. The sequence derives from a human donor who had a prior SARS-CoV-2 infection. In DNA form, the CDR3 reads TGTGCCAGCAGCCCAACGGGCGGCAACTCCTACGAGCAGTACTTC. Its protein is CASSPTGGNSYEQYF.